This TCR beta chain appears in the sequencing data of a study of CD8 T cells in ankylosing spondylitis (TCRdb year 2017). Broadly, across the study: The study set out to find disease-linked TCR variants by profiling T cell receptor beta repertoires in ankylosing spondylitis patients and healthy donors. The full study cohort was made up of approximately 24 ankylosing spondylitis patients and some 100 healthy donors. Peripheral blood was sampled, and synovial fluid was also collected from ankylosing spondylitis patients. Findings and caveats that apply to the study as a whole: The disease-linked clones showed a CD8+ phenotype and occurred at relatively low frequencies in peripheral blood. A TCR beta motif made up of several highly homologous amino acid variants appeared to be characteristic of blood from ankylosing spondylitis patients. Some motif variants had previously been reported in the synovial fluid and blood of reactive arthritis patients, which suggests shared mechanisms of disease initiation. Significant enrichment of the disease-linked clones was reported in matched synovial fluid samples from ankylosing spondylitis patients.

TCRdb names Illumina HiSeq 2500 as the instrument used. Quantitative 5'-RACE with molecular barcodes was used to prepare TCR beta libraries. The paper's processing steps were these. A new computational method based on a probabilistic model of VDJ rearrangement was used to identify disease-linked TCR variants. Using fastp at Q25 and MiXCR, TCRdb reprocessed the public reads and kept productive beta chains. Rows merge per CDR3 protein into single entries with the most common DNA and genes. The V and J calls follow TCRdb's processing rather than the paper's. The sample records 250,000 to 400,000 distinct CDR3 sequences, more than 9% of which are singletons. The top ten constitute roughly 9% of the sample. V is pared back by 5 bases and J by 13 bases, with 12 bases lying between the germline termini. The CDR3 runs 11 amino acids, cysteine and phenylalanine included. The read is trimmed to its CDR3 DNA, 33 bases read in frame from base 1. The germline V gene encodes CDR1 SEHNR and CDR2 FQNEAQ (reference sequence).

To note about this clonotype: The clone's antigen remains unknown. No base-level quality is on record; no much larger clone is a single base apart.

The receptor was isolated from a female donor with ankylosing spondylitis or in good health (not recorded which). The specimen sequenced was blood, either unsorted or a sorted T cell fraction (not recorded which). The chain uses TRBV7-9 and TRBJ2-4, with TRBD2 as a weak D call on 6 bases. The sequenced DNA: TGTGCCAGCAGCCCCGGACTACGACAGTACTTC. Its product reads: CASSPGLRQYF.